This T cell receptor beta chain was sequenced for a study of identical twins. MiXCR was run by TCRdb on the 5' RACE reads, yielding one entry per CDR3 protein. The data show hundreds of thousands of distinct CDR3 sequences, around 6% seen once. Trimming took off 3 bases at V and 6 bases at J, with 17 bases between the two ends. The CDR3 is 16 amino acids. Per germline, CDR1 SGHAT and CDR2 FQNNGV. This clonotype was recorded a few times. Sequenced: naive T cells sorted from blood. The sequence came from a man between 18 and 35 years old in good health. The chain links TRBV11-2 to TRBJ2-2; weak D call: TRBD1 (5 bases). The CDR3 spells CASSFTPMQGPGELFF. CDR3 sequence (DNA): TGTGCCAGCAGCTTTACCCCAATGCAGGGCCCCGGGGAGCTGTTTTTT. The full variable domain, rest sourced from reference TRBV11-2 and TRBJ2-2, is EAGVAQSPRYKIIEKRQSVAFWCNPISGHATLYWYQQILGQGPKLLIQFQNNGVVDDSQLPKDRFSAERLKGVDSTLKIQPAKLEDSAVYLCASSFTPMQGPGELFFGEGSRLTVL.